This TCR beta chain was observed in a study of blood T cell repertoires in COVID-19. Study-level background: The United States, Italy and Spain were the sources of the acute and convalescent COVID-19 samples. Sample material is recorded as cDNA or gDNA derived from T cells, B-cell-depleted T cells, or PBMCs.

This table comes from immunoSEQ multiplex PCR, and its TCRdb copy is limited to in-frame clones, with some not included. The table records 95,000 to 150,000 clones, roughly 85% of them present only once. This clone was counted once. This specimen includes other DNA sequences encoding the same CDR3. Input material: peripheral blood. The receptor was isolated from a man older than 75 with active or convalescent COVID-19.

The CDR3 loop is CASSLRGAALHF. In DNA, the CDR3 is TGTGCCAGCAGTTTAAGAGGCGCGGCCCTCCACTTT. This sequence joins TRBV28 and TRBJ1-6; D ambiguous. V was pared by 2 bases and J by 14 bases, with 10 bases between. The CDR3 loop spans 12 amino acids. CDR1 and CDR2 from the germline V gene are MDHEN and SYDVKM.